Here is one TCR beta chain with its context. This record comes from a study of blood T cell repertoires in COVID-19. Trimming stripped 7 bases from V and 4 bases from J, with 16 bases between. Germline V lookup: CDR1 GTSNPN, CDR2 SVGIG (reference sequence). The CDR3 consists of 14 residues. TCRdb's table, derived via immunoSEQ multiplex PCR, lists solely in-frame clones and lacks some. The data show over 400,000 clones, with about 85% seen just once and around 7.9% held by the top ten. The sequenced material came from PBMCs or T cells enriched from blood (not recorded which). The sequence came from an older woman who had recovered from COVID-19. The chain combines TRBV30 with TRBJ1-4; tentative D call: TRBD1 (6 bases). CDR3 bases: TGTGCCTCTCCCCCCGGGGGGCTTAATGAAAAACTGTTTTTT. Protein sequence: CASPPGGLNEKLFF.